This record covers a single TCR beta chain. Method: immunoSEQ multiplex PCR; TCRdb's copy keeps in-frame clones and lacks some. The data contain 150,000 or so clones, approximately 82% of them singletons. This record comes from a study of blood T cell repertoires in COVID-19. V lost 4 bases, J lost 2 bases, and 9 bases lay in between. Looked up from germline, CDR1 is SQVTM and CDR2 is ANQGSEA. The CDR3 has 13 residues. The clonotype comes from a woman aged 80 or over with acute or convalescent COVID-19. The sample was peripheral blood. The chain carries TRBV29-1 and TRBJ2-1; perhaps TRBD1 as D (6 bases). CDR3 coding DNA: TGCAGCGTTGTGGGACAAGCCTACAATGAGCAGTTCTTC. Amino acids: CSVVGQAYNEQFF.